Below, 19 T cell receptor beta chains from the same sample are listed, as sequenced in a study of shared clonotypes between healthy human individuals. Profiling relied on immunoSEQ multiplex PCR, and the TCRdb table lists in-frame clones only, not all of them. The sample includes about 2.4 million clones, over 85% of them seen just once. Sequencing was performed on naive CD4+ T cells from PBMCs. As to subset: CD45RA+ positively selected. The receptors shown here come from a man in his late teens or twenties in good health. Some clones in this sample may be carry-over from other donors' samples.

This chain's CDR3 is CASRQDRGVKYEQYF. The DNA for the CDR3 is TGTGCCAGCAGACAAGACAGGGGAGTAAAGTACGAGCAGTACTTC. The chain has TRBV28 and TRBJ2-7; 8 positions match TRBD1. Germline V gene sequence: CDR1 MDHEN, CDR2 SYDVKM. The J segment lost 4 bases and the V segment lost 6 bases, leaving 11 bases of the junction unmatched. CDR3 length: 15 amino acids.

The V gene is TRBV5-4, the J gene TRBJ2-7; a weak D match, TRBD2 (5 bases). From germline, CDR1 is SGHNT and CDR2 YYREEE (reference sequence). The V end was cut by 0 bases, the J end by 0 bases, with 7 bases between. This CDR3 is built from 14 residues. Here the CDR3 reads CASSLGESSYEQYF. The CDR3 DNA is TGTGCCAGCAGCTTGGGGGAGAGCTCCTACGAGCAGTACTTC. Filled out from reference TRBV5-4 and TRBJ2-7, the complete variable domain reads ETGVTQSPTHLIKTRGQQVTLRCSSQSGHNTVSWYQQALGQGPQFIFQYYREEENGRGNFPPRFSGLQFPNYSSELNVNALELDDSALYLCASSLGESSYEQYFGPGTRLTVT.

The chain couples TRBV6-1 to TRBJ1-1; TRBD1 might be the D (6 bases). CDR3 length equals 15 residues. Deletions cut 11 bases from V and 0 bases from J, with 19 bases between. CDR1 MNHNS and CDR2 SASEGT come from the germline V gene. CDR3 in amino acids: CAGVGGLHLNTEAFF. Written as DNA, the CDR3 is TGTGCCGGGGTGGGGGGCCTCCACTTGAACACTGAAGCTTTCTTT.

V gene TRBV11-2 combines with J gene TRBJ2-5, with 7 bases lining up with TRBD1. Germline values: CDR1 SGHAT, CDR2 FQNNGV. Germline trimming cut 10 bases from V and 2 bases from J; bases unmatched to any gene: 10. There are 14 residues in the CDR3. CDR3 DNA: TGTGCCACGCATGGGGACAGAGGACAAGAGACCCAGTACTTC. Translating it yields CATHGDRGQETQYF.

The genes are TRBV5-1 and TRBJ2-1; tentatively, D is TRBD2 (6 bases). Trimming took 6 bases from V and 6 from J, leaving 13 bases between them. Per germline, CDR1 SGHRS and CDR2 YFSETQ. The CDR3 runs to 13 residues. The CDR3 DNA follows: TGCGCCAGCACGACTAGTCTTGTCAATGAGCAGTTCTTC. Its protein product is CASTTSLVNEQFF.

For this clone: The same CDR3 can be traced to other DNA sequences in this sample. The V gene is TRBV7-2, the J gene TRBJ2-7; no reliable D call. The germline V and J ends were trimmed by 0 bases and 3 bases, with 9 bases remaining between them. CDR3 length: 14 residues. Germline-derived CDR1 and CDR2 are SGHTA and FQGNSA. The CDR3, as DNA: TGTGCCAGCAGCTTAGCGCGCCCCGTCTACGAGCAGTACTTC. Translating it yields CASSLARPVYEQYF.

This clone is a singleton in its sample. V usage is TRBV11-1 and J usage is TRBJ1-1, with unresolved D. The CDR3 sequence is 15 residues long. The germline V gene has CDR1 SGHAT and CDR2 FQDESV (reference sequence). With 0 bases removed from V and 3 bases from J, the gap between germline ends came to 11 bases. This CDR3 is CASSLALGGDTEAFF. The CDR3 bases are TGTGCCAGCAGCTTAGCGCTTGGTGGCGACACTGAAGCTTTCTTT.

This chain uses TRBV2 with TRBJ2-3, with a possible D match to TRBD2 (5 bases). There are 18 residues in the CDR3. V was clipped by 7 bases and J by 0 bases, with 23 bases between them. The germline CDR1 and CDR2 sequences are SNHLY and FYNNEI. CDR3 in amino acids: CASNHLPSEGTSTDTQYF. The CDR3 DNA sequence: TGTGCCAGCAATCACTTACCTTCCGAGGGAACTAGCACAGATACGCAGTATTTT.

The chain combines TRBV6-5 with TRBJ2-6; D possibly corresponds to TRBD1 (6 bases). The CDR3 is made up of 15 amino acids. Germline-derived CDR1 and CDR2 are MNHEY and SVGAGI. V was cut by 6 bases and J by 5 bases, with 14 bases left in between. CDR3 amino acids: CASRRQDSWANVLTF. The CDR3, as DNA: TGTGCCAGCAGAAGACAGGACTCCTGGGCCAACGTCCTGACTTTC.

Written as DNA, the CDR3 is TGCGCCAGCAGTCCTTTGGGACGCTATGGGGAAGAGCAGTACTTC. This sequence encodes CASSPLGRYGEEQYF. V gene TRBV5-1 combines with J gene TRBJ2-7; D may match TRBD1 or TRBD2 (5 bases each). CDR1 is SGHRS, CDR2 YFSETQ, per germline. V lost 5 bases, J lost 7 bases, and 22 bases lay in between. The CDR3 loop spans 15 amino acids.

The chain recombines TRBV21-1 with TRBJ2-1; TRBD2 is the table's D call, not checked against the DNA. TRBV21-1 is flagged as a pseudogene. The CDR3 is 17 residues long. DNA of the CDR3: TGTGCCAGCAGCATGAAGCGGGAGTTCCCCTCCTACAATGAGCAGTTCTTC. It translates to CASSMKREFPSYNEQFF.

This CDR3 is CASGTTRLGSYEQYF. In DNA form, the CDR3 reads TGTGCCAGCGGGACAACCCGACTCGGCTCCTACGAGCAGTACTTC. V gene TRBV28 combines with J gene TRBJ2-5; TRBD1 is a possible D gene (6 bases). The DNA end lines up better with TRBJ2-7; the J call may be wrong. Germline assignment: CDR1 MDHEN and CDR2 SYDVKM. The CDR3 sequence is 15 residues long.

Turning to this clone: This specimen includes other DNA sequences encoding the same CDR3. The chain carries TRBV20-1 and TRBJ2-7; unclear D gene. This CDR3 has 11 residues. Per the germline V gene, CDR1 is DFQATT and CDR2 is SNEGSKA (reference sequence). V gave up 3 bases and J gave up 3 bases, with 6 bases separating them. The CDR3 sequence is CSASKLYEQYF. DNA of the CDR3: TGCAGTGCTAGTAAGCTCTACGAGCAGTACTTC.

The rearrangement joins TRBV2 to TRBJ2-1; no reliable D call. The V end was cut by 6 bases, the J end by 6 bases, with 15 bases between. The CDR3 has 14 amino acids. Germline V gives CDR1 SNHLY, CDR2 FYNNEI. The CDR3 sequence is CASSAQPLSNEQFF. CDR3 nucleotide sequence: TGTGCCAGCAGCGCTCAGCCTCTCAGCAATGAGCAGTTCTTC.

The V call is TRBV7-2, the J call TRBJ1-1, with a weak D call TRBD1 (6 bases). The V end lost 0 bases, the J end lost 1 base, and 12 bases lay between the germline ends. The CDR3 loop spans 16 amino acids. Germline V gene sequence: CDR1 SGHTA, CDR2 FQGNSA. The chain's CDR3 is CASSLAFGGRNTEAFF. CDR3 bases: TGTGCCAGCAGCTTAGCTTTTGGGGGGCGGAACACTGAAGCTTTCTTT.

CDR3 protein: CASRLTGGPTYEQYF. The CDR3 bases are TGTGCCAGCAGACTCACAGGGGGGCCTACCTACGAGCAGTACTTC. This chain links TRBV14 with TRBJ2-7, with 8 bases matching TRBD1. Germline V lookup: CDR1 SGHDN, CDR2 FVKESK. CDR3 length: 15 residues. V was pared by 6 bases and J by 2 bases, with 9 bases of the junction left unmatched.

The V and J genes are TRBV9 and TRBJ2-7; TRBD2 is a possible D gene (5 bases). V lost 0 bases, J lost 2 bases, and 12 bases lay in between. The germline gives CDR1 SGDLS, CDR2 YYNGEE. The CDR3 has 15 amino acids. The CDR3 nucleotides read TGTGCCAGCAGCGTAGATGCGGGTACCGCCTACGAGCAGTACTTC. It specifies CASSVDAGTAYEQYF.

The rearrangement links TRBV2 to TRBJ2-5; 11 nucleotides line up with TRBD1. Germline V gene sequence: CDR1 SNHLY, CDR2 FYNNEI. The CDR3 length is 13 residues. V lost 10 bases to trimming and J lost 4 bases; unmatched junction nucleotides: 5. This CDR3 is CATRTGGVETQYF. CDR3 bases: TGTGCCACAAGGACAGGGGGCGTAGAGACCCAGTACTTC.

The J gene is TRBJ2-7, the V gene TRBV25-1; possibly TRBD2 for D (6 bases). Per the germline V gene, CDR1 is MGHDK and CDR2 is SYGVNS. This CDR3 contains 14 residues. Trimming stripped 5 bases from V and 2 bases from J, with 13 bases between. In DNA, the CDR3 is TGTGCCAGCAGTCCCCCTTCGGGAGCCTACGAGCAGTACTTC. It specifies CASSPPSGAYEQYF.